This T cell receptor (beta chain) was sequenced during a study of blood T cell repertoires in COVID-19. This clone was recorded only once. V was trimmed by 5 bases and J by 4 bases, leaving 17 bases between them. Germline assignment: CDR1 KGHSH and CDR2 LQKENI. CDR3 length: 16 amino acids. Produced via immunoSEQ multiplex PCR; TCRdb's table is partial and in-frame only. The data show about 180,000 clones, about 87% seen once. V usage is TRBV18 and J usage is TRBJ2-2; D possibly corresponds to TRBD1 (6 bases). Sequenced sample: peripheral blood. The source of this sequence is a woman aged 25 to 45 with acute or convalescent COVID-19. The CDR3 sequence: CASSREQGATTGELFF. The CDR3 bases are TGTGCCAGCTCAAGGGAACAGGGTGCGACCACCGGGGAGCTGTTTTTT.